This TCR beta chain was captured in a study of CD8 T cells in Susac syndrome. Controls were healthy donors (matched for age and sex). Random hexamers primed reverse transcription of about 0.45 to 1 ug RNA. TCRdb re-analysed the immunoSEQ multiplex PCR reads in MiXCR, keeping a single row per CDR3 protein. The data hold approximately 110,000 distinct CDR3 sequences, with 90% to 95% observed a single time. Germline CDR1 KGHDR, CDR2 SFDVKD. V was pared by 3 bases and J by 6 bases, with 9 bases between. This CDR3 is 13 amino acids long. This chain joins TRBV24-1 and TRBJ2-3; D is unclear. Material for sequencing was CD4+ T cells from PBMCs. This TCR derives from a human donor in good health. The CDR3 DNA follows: TGTGCCACCAGTGATGGATATGCTGATACGCAGTATTTT. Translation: CATSDGYADTQYF.